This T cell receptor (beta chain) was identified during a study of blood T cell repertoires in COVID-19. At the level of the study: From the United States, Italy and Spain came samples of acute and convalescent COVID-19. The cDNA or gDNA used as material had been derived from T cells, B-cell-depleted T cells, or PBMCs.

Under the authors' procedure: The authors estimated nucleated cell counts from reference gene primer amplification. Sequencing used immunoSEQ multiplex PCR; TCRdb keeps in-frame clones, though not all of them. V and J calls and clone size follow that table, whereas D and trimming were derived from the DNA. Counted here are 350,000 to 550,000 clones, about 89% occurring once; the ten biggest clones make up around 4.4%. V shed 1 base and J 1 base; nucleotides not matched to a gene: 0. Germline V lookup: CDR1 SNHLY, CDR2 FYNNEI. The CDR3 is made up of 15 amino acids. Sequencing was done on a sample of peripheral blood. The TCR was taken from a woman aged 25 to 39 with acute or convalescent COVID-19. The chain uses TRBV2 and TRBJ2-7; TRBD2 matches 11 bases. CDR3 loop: CASSEGLAGSYEQYF. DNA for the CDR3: TGTGCCAGCAGTGAAGGACTAGCGGGATCCTACGAGCAGTACTTC.